These T cell receptor beta chains were read from a single sample in a study of Tregs in tolerant kidney transplant recipients. The data were produced by immunoSEQ multiplex PCR, yet TCRdb's version contains in-frame clones alone and is incomplete. The sample includes about 83,000 clones, 95% to 98% of them seen just once. Material: CD4+ T cells from blood, obtained before the transplant. Source of these receptors: a human donor who received a combined kidney and bone marrow transplant. Both conserved end residues are part of each CDR3. D genes are given only for firm matches. The size of a clone is reported for some rows only, either as once, few or many, or as a class for expanded clones.

.,TRBV9,.,TRBJ2-1,CASSVVGGQYNEQFF,TGTGCCAGCAGCGTAGTCGGGGGGCAGTACAATGAGCAGTTCTTC
.,TRBV28,once,TRBJ1-6,CASIKRAHSYNSPLHF,TGTGCCAGCATTAAGAGGGCACACTCCTATAATTCACCCCTCCACTTT
TRBD2,TRBV7-8,.,TRBJ2-1,CASSARLAGALRNNEQFF,TGTGCCAGCAGCGCCCGACTAGCGGGGGCGCTCAGGAACAATGAGCAGTTCTTC
TRBD2,TRBV14,.,TRBJ2-1,CASSHTSGNPNEQFF,TGTGCCAGCAGCCACACTAGCGGGAACCCCAATGAGCAGTTCTTC
TRBD2,TRBV4-1,.,TRBJ2-1,CASSQGVSGGAGNEQFF,TGCGCCAGCAGCCAAGGGGTGAGCGGGGGGGCAGGAAATGAGCAGTTCTTC
TRBD2,TRBV29-1,.,TRBJ2-1,CSITWTRTYNEQFF,TGCAGCATAACCTGGACTAGAACCTACAATGAGCAGTTCTTC
.,TRBV7-2,.,TRBJ1-2,CASSHNFGGPNYGYTF,TGTGCCAGCAGCCATAACTTCGGAGGGCCGAACTATGGCTACACCTTC
.,TRBV6-5,once,TRBJ1-1,CASSRDTLNTEAFF,TGTGCCAGCAGTCGCGACACCCTGAACACTGAAGCTTTCTTT
.,TRBV19,.,TRBJ2-3,CASSRPLESTDTQYF,TGTGCCAGTAGTAGACCACTAGAAAGCACAGATACGCAGTATTTT
.,TRBV5-4,.,TRBJ2-3,CASSPRLAGDTQYF,TGTGCCAGCAGCCCCCGACTGGCTGGGGATACGCAGTATTTT